These T cell receptor beta chains were read from a single sample in a study of blood T cells in healthy people across ages. TCRdb recomputed calls from the 5' RACE reads with MiXCR, one row per CDR3 protein. Of about 1.6 million distinct CDR3 sequences in the sample, around 36% were seen once. Sequencing was done on a sample of blood. The receptors were sampled from a woman aged 25 to 39 in good health. The CDR3 runs from the conserved cysteine through the conserved F or W. Each record gives: clone size, J gene, V gene, D gene, CDR3 protein, CDR3 DNA. D genes are given only for firm matches. Clone size is not always given. Where it is, it says once, few, many or a class for expanded clones.

few,TRBJ2-1,TRBV15,TRBD1,CATSRESGTAYNEQFF,TGTGCCACCAGCAGAGAAAGTGGGACAGCTTACAATGAGCAGTTCTTC
-,TRBJ1-2,TRBV20-1,-,CSAAHFPDGYTF,TGCAGTGCTGCACACTTTCCCGATGGCTACACCTTC
-,TRBJ2-3,TRBV4-2,TRBD2,CASSQASGQGDTQYF,TGTGCCAGCAGCCAAGCTAGCGGGCAGGGGGATACGCAGTATTTT
few,TRBJ2-7,TRBV13,-,CASSLRTTSYEQYF,TGTGCCAGCAGCTTAAGAACCACCTCCTACGAGCAGTACTTC
few,TRBJ1-1,TRBV6-2/TRBV6-3,-,CASSYRRGLLTEAFF,TGTGCCAGCAGTTATCGACGGGGGCTGTTAACTGAAGCTTTCTTT
few,TRBJ2-3,TRBV6-4,TRBD2,CASSELAGASEDTQYF,TGTGCCAGCAGTGAACTAGCGGGGGCATCGGAAGATACGCAGTATTTT
-,TRBJ2-3,TRBV9,-,CASSVNLGRPSTDTQYF,TGTGCCAGCAGCGTCAACTTGGGCCGGCCTAGCACAGATACGCAGTATTTT
few,TRBJ2-7,TRBV3-1,TRBD2,CASSQERLAGNHEQYF,TGTGCCAGCAGCCAAGAGCGGCTAGCGGGAAACCACGAGCAGTACTTC
-,TRBJ2-7,TRBV7-8,TRBD2,CASSPGGLAGGVTYEQYF,TGTGCCAGCAGCCCTGGAGGACTAGCGGGAGGCGTAACCTACGAGCAGTACTTC
-,TRBJ2-1,TRBV2,-,CARTVNEQFF,TGTGCCAGGACAGTCAATGAGCAGTTCTTC
many,TRBJ2-1,TRBV29-1,TRBD2,CSALGLAGVEQFF,TGCAGCGCTCTTGGACTAGCGGGAGTTGAGCAGTTCTTC
-,TRBJ1-1,TRBV28,TRBD1,CAIRDRGLRTEAFF,TGTGCCATCCGCGACAGGGGGCTTCGCACTGAAGCTTTCTTT
-,TRBJ2-5,TRBV5-6,-,CASSPQVETGLTQYF,TGTGCCAGCAGCCCTCAGGTGGAGACGGGGTTGACCCAGTACTTC
-,TRBJ2-7,TRBV20-1,TRBD2,CSARDALAGGLEQYF,TGCAGTGCTAGAGATGCCCTAGCGGGAGGTCTCGAGCAGTACTTC
-,TRBJ2-5,TRBV7-9,TRBD1,CASSLRVTRQGVGETQYF,TGTGCCAGCAGCTTACGCGTTACGAGACAGGGGGTGGGAGAGACCCAGTACTTC
few,TRBJ2-7,TRBV3-1,TRBD2,CASSYGLAGGTAYEQYF,TGTGCCAGCAGCTATGGACTAGCGGGGGGGACAGCCTACGAGCAGTACTTC
-,TRBJ2-7,TRBV20-1,-,CSARDVRDASYEQYF,TGCAGTGCTAGAGATGTAAGGGACGCCTCCTACGAGCAGTACTTC
-,TRBJ1-1,TRBV30,TRBD1,CAWSSRDRGFNTEAFF,TGTGCCTGGAGTTCCCGGGACAGGGGGTTTAACACTGAAGCTTTCTTT